This T cell receptor beta chain was sequenced for a study of tumor-infiltrating lymphocytes in primary liver carcinoma. Study context: Treatment of the patients' primary liver carcinoma consisted of surgical resection.

V was trimmed by 3 bases and J by 13 bases, leaving 22 bases between them. CDR1 and CDR2 from the germline V gene are MDHEN and SYDVKM. The CDR3 has 14 residues. This clonotype was observed a single time. Researchers drew blood RNA from unsorted whole blood and extracted germline DNA as well. Starting material of approximately 500 ng total RNA yielded TCR beta cDNA via a constant-region primer. Researchers made the TCR beta libraries by running three nested multiplex PCR rounds with slightly modified ARM-PCR. Investigators reported that the first two PCR rounds, at 9 to 11 cycles each, used TRBV1-TRBV30 forward primers with a C-beta reverse primer. TCRdb analysed the multiplex PCR reads with MiXCR anew, one entry per CDR3 protein. The sample has about 330,000 distinct CDR3 sequences, approximately 64% seen once.

The chain employs TRBV28 and TRBJ2-7; perhaps TRBD2 as D (6 bases). This sequence was found in a man between 40 and 49 years old with primary liver carcinoma and hepatitis B virus infection. The sample was peripheral blood. In DNA form, the CDR3 reads TGTGCCAGCAGTTTCTTTGGCAGGCGCGGGACCCAATACTTC. Amino acid sequence: CASSFFGRRGTQYF.